This T cell receptor (beta chain) is from a study of CD8+CD57+ T cells in acquired aplastic anemia. Regarding the study as a whole: Patients and controls shared just under 30 CD8+ CDR3 sequences, highly expressed in patients. The CD8+ Simpson's diversity of patients and controls was not significantly different.

The study profiled TCR beta VDJ and CDR3 using genomic DNA as template. TCRdb analysed the reads with MiXCR anew, one entry per CDR3 protein. The table lists 210,000 or so distinct CDR3 sequences, around 49% of them singletons, with 15% to 20% in the top ten. This clonotype was counted a single time. What it binds is not known. The germline V and J ends were trimmed by 0 bases and 0 bases, with 6 bases remaining between them. Germline-derived CDR1 and CDR2 are SGHRS and YFSETQ. This CDR3 region has 15 residues. Patients sequenced had flow cytometry evidence of CD8+CD57+ cell expansion. There was no therapy given to any patient before the blood sampling took place.

The V call is TRBV5-1, the J call TRBJ1-4; D call uncertain. The specimen was sorted CD4+, CD8+, or CD8+CD57+ T cells (not recorded which) from PBMCs. The source is a human donor with aplastic anemia. CDR3 sequence: CASSLEDATNEKLFF. For the CDR3, the DNA is TGCGCCAGCAGCTTGGAAGACGCAACTAATGAAAAACTGTTTTTT.